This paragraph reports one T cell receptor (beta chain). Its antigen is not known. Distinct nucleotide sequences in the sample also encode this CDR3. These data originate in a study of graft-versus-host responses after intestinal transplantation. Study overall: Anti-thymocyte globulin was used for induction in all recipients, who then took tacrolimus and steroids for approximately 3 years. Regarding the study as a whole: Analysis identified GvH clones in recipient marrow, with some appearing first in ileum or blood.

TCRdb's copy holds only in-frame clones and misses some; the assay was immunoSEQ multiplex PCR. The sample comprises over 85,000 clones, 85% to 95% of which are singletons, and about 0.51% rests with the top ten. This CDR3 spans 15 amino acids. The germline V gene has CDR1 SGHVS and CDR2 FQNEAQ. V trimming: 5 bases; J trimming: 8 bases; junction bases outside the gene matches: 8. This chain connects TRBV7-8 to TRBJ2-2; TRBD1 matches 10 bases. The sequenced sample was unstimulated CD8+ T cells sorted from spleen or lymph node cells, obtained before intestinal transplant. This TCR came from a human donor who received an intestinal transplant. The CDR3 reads CASSEGQGTSGELFF. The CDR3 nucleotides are TGTGCCAGCAGCGAGGGACAGGGGACGAGTGGGGAGCTGTTTTTT.